These 6 T cell receptor beta chains share one sample of origin, sequenced in a study of beta chain features in type 1 diabetes. The study, taken as a whole, reports: When Type 1 diabetes patients were examined, their TCRB CDR3s proved moderately but significantly shorter in all four CD4+ subsets.

The sequenced template was cDNA made from the entire isolated RNA. Data came from immunoSEQ multiplex PCR; TCRdb stores just in-frame clones and leaves some out. The table includes about 700,000 clones, around 15% detected once. These receptors' antigens are unknown. The source material was naive CD4+ T cells from blood. These receptors all come from a man between 18 and 29 years old with type 1 diabetes.

V usage is TRBV10-3 and J usage is TRBJ1-2; no reliable D call. Germline V CDR1 and CDR2: ENHRY, SYGVKD. Trimming took off 4 bases at V and 2 bases at J, with 8 bases between the two ends. The CDR3 extends over 13 amino acids. The CDR3 coding sequence is TGTGCCATCAGTGTGGGTCTGAACTATGGCTACACCTTC. Translating gives CAISVGLNYGYTF.

This clone was counted between two and nine times. V and J are TRBV9 and TRBJ1-6, with D possibly TRBD1 on 6 matching bases. From germline, CDR1 is SGDLS and CDR2 YYNGEE. Between the trimmed V and J ends, which lost 3 bases and 5 bases, there was a span of 15 bases. The length of the CDR3 is 16 residues. The CDR3 protein is CASSAHGGANNSPLHF. The CDR3 nucleotides are TGTGCCAGCAGCGCCCATGGGGGCGCAAATAATTCACCCCTCCACTTT. The whole variable domain, filled in from reference TRBV9 and TRBJ1-6, reads DSGVTQTPKHLITATGQRVTLRCSPRSGDLSVYWYQQSLDQGLQFLIQYYNGEERAKGNILERFSAQQFPDLHSELNLSSLELGDSALYFCASSAHGGANNSPLHFGNGTRLTVT.

The sample holds a few counts of this clone. Additional DNA sequences in this sample encode the identical CDR3. The CDR3 is CSVVRGFSYNEQFF. In nucleotides, the CDR3 is TGCAGCGTTGTCAGGGGGTTCTCCTACAATGAGCAGTTCTTC. The chain uses TRBV29-1 and TRBJ2-1, with 7 bases lining up with TRBD1. The CDR3 is 14 amino acids. V shed 4 bases and J 0 bases; nucleotides not matched to a gene: 3. The germline V gene has CDR1 SQVTM and CDR2 ANQGSEA.

The V gene is TRBV6-1, the J gene TRBJ2-7; no clear D gene. This CDR3 is 11 amino acids long. V was pared by 7 bases and J by 2 bases, with 6 bases between. Germline V lookup: CDR1 MNHNS, CDR2 SASEGT. CDR3: CASMGTYEQYF. DNA for the CDR3: TGTGCCAGCATGGGCACCTACGAGCAGTACTTC.

The J gene is TRBJ2-1, the V gene TRBV7-9; D is tentatively TRBD1 or TRBD2 (5 bases each). There are 16 residues in the CDR3. V gave up 5 bases and J gave up 2 bases, with 16 bases separating them. The V gene's germline CDR1 is SEHNR and CDR2 FQNEAQ (reference sequence). The CDR3 spells CASSPGRGSPYNEQFF. CDR3 nucleotide sequence: TGTGCCAGCAGCCCGGGACGGGGAAGCCCCTACAATGAGCAGTTCTTC.

This clone has only a few counts. Other DNA sequences from this sample encode an identical CDR3 as well. CDR3 sequence reads: CASSQGLAGTYEQYF. In DNA, the CDR3 is TGCGCCAGCAGCCAAGGACTAGCGGGGACCTACGAGCAGTACTTC. The chain has TRBV4-1 and TRBJ2-7; 11 bases agree with TRBD2. The CDR3 has 15 amino acids. The ends lost 1 base at V and 2 bases at J; junction bases unmatched: 1. CDR1 is MGHRA, CDR2 YSYEKL, per germline.